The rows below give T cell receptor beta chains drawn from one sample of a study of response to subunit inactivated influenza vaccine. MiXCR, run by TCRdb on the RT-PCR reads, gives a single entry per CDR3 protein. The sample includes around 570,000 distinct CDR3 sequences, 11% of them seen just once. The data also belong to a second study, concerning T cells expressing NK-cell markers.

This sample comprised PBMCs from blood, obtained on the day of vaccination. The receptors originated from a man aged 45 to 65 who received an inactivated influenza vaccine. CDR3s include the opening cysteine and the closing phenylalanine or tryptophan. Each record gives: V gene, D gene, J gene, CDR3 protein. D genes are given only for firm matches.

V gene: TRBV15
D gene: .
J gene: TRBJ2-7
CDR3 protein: CATSRPGREQYF

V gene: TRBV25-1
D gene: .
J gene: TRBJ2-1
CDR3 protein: CASSKTGTLSINEQFF

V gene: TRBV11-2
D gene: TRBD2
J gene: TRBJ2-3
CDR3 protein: CASSHLRLAASTDTQYF

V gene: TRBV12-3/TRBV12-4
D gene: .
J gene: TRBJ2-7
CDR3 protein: CASSGLGYYEQYF

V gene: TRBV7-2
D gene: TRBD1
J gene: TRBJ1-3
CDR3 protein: CASSLVGQGGNTIYF

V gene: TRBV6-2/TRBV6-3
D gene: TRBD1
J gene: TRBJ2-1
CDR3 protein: CASSQDRGGGGRNEQFF

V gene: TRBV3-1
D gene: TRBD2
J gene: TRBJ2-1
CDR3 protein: CASSGLAGVPYNEQFF

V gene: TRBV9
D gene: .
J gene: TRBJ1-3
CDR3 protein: CASSVGGGSGNTIYF

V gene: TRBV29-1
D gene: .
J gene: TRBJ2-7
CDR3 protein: CSVKVSGEQYF

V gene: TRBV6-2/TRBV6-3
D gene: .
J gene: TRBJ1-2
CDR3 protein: CASSYLPNYGYTF

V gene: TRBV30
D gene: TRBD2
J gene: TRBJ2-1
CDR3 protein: CAWSRDYNNEQFF

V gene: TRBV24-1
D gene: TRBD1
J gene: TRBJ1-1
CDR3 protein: CATRRQGTAEAFF

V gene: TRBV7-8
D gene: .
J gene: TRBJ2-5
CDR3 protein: CASSVATAPGTQYF

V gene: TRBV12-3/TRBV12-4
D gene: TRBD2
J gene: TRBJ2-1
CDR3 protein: CASSQISGGTRGEQFF

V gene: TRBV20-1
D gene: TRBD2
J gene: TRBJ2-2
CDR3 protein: CSARAASGAANTGELFF

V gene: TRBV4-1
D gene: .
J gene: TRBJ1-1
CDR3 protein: CASSQGPGRNTEAFF

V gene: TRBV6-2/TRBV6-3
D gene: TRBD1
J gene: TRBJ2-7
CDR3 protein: CASSGTGDSYEQYF